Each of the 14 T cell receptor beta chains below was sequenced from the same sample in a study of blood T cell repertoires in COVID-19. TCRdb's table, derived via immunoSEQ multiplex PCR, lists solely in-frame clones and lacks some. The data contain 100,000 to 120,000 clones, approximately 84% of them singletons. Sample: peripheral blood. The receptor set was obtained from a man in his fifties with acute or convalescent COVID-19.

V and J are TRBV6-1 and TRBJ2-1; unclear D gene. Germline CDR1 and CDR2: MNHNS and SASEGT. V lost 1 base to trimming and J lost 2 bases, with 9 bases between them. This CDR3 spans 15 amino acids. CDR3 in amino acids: CASSEGASPYNEQFF. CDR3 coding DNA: TGTGCCAGCAGTGAAGGAGCTTCCCCCTACAATGAGCAGTTCTTC.

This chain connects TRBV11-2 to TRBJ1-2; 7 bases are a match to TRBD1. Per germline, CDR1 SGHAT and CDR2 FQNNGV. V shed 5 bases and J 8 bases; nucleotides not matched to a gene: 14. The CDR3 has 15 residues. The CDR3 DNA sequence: TGTGCCAGCAGCACCTATCAAGGACAGGCTGGAGGCTACACCTTC. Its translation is CASSTYQGQAGGYTF.

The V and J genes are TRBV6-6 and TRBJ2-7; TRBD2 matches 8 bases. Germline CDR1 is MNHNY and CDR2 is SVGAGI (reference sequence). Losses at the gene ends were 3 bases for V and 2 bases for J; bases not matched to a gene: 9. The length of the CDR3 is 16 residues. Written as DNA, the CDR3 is TGTGCCAGCAGTTATGACGTAATAGCGGGGACCTACGAGCAGTACTTC. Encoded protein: CASSYDVIAGTYEQYF.

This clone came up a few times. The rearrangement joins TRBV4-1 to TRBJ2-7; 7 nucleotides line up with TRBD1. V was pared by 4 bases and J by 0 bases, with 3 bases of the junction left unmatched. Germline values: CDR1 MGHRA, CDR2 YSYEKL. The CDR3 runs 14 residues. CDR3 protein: CASSRTGSSYEQYF. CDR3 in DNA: TGCGCCAGCAGCCGGACAGGAAGCTCCTACGAGCAGTACTTC.

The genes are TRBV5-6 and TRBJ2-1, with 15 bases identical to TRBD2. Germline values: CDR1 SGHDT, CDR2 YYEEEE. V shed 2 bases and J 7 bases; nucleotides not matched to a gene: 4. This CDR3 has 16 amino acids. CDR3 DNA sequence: TGTGCCAGCAGCTTTACCGGGACTAGCGGGGGGAATGAGCAGTTCTTC. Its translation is CASSFTGTSGGNEQFF.

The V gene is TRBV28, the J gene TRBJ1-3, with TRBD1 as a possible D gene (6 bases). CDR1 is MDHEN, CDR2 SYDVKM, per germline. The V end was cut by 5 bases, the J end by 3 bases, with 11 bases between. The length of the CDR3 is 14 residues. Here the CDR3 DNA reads TGTGCCAGCAGTAAACAGGGCAGTGGAAACACCATATATTTT. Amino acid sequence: CASSKQGSGNTIYF.

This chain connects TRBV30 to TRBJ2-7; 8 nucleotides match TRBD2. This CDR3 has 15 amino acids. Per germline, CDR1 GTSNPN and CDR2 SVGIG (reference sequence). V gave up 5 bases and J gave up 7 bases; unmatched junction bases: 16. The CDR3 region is CAWEIAGHRTREQYF. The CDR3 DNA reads TGTGCCTGGGAGATAGCGGGACACAGGACTAGGGAGCAGTACTTC.

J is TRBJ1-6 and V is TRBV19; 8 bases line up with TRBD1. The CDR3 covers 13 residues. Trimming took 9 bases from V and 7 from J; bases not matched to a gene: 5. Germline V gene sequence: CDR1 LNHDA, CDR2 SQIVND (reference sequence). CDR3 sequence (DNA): TGTGCCAGCAAGGACAGGGTAAATTCACCCCTCCACTTT. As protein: CASKDRVNSPLHF.

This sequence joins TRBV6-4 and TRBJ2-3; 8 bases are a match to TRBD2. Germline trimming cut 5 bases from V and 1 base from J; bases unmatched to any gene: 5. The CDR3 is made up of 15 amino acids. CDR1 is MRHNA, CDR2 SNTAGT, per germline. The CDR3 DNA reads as TGTGCCAGCAGTCCTGTAGCGGGGCGCACAGATACGCAGTATTTT. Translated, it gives CASSPVAGRTDTQYF.

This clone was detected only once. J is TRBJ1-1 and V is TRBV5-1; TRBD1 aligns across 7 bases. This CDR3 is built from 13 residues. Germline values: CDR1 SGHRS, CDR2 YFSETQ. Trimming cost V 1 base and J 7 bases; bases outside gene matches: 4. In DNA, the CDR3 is TGCGCCAGCAGCTTGTCAGGGGGAGGTGAAGCTTTCTTT. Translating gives CASSLSGGGEAFF.

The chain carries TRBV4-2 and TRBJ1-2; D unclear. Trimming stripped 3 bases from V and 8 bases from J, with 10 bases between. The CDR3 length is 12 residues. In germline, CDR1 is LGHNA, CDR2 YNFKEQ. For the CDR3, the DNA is TGTGCCAGCAGCCATCCCAATTCCGGCTACACCTTC. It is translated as CASSHPNSGYTF.

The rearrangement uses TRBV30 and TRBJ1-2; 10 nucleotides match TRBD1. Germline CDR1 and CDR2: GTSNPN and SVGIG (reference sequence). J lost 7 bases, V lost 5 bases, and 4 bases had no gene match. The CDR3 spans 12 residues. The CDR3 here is CAWGTGVSGYTF. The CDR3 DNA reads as TGTGCCTGGGGGACAGGGGTGAGTGGCTACACCTTC.

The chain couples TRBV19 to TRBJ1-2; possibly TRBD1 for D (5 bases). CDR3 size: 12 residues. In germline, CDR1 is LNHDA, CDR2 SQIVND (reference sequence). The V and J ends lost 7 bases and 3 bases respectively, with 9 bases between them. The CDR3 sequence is CASKQADYGYTF. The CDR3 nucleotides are TGTGCCAGTAAACAGGCTGACTATGGCTACACCTTC.

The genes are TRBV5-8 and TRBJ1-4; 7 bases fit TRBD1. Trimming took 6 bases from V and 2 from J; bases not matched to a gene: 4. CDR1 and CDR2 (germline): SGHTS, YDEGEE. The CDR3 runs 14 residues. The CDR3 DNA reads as TGTGCCAGCACCCTGGGACAGACTAATGAAAAACTGTTTTTT. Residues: CASTLGQTNEKLFF.